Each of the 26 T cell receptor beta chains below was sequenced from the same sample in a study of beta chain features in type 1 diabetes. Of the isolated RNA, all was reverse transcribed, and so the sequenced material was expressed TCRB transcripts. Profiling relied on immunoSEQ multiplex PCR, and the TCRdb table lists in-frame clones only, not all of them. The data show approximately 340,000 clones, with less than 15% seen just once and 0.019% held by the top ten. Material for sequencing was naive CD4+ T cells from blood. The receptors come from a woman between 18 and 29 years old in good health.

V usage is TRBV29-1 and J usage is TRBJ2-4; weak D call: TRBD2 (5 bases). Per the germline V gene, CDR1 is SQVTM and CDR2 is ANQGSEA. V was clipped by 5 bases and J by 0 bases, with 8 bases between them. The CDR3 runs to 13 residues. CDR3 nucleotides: TGCAGCGTTAGCCGGGGAGCCAAAAACATTCAGTACTTC. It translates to CSVSRGAKNIQYF.

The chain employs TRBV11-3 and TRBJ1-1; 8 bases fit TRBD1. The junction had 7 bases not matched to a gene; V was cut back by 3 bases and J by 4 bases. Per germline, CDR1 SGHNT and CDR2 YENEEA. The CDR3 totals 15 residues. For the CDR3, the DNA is TGTGCCAGCAGCTTGTCCCCGGACAGGGCCACTGAAGCTTTCTTT. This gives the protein CASSLSPDRATEAFF.

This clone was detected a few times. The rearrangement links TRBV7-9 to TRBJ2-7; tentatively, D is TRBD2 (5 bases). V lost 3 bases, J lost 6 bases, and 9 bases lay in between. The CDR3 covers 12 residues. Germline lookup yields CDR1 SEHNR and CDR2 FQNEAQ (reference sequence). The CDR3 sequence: CASSFGGLEQYF. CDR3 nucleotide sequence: TGTGCCAGCAGCTTTGGAGGTCTCGAGCAGTACTTC.

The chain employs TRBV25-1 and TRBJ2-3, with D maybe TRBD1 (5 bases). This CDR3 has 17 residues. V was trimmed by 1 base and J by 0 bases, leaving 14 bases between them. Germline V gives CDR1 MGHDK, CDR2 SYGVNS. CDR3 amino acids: CASSEFHRLESTDTQYF. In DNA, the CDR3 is TGTGCCAGCAGTGAATTTCACAGGCTTGAAAGCACAGATACGCAGTATTTT.

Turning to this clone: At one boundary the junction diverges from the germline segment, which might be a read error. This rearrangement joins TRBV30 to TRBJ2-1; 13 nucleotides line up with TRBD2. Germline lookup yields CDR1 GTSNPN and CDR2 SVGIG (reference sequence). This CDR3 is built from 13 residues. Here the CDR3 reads CAWSLLAGGLVLF. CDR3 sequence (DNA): TGTGCCTGGAGCCTACTAGCGGGAGGGCTTGTTCTCTTC.

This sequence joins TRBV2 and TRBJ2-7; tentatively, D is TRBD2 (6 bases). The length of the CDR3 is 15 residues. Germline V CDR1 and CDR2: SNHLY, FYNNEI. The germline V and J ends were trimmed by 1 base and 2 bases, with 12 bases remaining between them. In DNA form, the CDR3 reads TGTGCCAGCAGTGAAGGTGCGGGACTTCCCTACGAGCAGTACTTC. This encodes CASSEGAGLPYEQYF.

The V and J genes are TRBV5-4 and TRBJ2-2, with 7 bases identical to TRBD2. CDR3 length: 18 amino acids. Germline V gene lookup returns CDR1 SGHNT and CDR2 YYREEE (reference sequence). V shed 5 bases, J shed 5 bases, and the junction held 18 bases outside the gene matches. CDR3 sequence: CASRPNPLAALGTGELFF. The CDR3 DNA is TGTGCCAGCAGACCCAACCCCCTAGCGGCCCTCGGAACCGGGGAGCTGTTTTTT.

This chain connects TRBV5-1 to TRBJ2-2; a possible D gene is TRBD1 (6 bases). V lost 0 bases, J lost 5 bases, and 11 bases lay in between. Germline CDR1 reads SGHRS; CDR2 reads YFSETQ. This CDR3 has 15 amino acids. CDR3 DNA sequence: TGCGCCAGCAGCTTGGAAGGGGGAGAGACCGGGGAGCTGTTTTTT. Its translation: CASSLEGGETGELFF.

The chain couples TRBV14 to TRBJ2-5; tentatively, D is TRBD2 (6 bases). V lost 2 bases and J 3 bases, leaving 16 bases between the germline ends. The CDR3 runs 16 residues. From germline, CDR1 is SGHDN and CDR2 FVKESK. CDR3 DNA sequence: TGTGCCAGCAGCCAAATTAAGTTCGGGGGTAAAGAGACCCAGTACTTC. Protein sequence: CASSQIKFGGKETQYF.

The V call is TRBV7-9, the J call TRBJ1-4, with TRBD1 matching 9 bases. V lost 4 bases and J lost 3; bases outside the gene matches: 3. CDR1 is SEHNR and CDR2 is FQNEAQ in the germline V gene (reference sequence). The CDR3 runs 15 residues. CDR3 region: CASSSRTGANEKLFF. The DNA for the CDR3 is TGTGCCAGCAGCTCCCGGACAGGGGCTAATGAAAAACTGTTTTTT.

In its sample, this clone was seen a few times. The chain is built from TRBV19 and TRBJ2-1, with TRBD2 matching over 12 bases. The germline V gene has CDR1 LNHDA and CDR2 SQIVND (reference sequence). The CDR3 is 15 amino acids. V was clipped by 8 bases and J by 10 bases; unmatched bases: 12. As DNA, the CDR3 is TGTGCCAGTCGACTAGCGGGAGCGCCCGGGGACGAGCAGTTCTTC. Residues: CASRLAGAPGDEQFF.

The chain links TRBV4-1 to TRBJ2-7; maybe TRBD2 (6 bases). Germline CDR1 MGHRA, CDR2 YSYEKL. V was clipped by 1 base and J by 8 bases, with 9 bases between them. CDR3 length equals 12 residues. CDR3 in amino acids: CASSQGGRQQYF. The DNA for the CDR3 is TGCGCCAGCAGCCAAGGTGGGAGGCAGCAGTACTTC.

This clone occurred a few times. In DNA, the CDR3 is TGCAGCGTTAGTAGGCAGGGGTTGCGCGAGCAGTACTTC. This codes for CSVSRQGLREQYF. V and J are TRBV29-1 and TRBJ2-7, with D possibly being TRBD1 (6 bases). The CDR3 length is 13 residues. Germline V CDR1 and CDR2: SQVTM, ANQGSEA. V was pared by 5 bases and J by 6 bases, with 17 bases between.

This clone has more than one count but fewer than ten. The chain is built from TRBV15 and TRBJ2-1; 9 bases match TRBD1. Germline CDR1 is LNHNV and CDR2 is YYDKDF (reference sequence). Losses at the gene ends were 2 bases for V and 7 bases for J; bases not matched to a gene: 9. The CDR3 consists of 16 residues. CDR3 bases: TGTGCCACCAGCAGACTCCGGACAGGGGAGATAAATGAGCAGTTCTTC. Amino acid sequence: CATSRLRTGEINEQFF.

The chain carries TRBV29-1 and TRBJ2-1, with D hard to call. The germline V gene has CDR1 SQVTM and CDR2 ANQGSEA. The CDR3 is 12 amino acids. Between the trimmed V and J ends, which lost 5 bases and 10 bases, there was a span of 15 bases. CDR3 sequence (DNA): TGCAGCGTTCCTCACCCGACACAAGAGCAGTTCTTC. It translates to CSVPHPTQEQFF.

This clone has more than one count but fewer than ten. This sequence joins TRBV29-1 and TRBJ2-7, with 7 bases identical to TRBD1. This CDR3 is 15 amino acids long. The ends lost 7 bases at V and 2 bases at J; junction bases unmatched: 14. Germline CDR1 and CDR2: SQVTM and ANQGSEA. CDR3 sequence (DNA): TGCAGCGACCATGTCACAGGGGTCCCTACCTACGAGCAGTACTTC. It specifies CSDHVTGVPTYEQYF.

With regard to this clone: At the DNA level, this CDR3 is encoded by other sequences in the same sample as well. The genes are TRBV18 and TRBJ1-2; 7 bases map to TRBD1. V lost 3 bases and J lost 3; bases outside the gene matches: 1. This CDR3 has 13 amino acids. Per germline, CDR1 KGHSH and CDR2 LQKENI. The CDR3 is CASSPTGDYGYTF. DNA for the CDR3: TGTGCCAGCTCACCTACAGGGGACTATGGCTACACCTTC.

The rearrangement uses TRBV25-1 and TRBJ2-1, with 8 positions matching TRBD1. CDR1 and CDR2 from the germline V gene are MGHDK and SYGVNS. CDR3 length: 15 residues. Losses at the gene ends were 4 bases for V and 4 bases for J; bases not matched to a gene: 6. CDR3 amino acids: CASSAPGGPYNEQFF. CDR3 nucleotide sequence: TGTGCCAGCAGTGCCCCAGGGGGCCCATACAATGAGCAGTTCTTC.

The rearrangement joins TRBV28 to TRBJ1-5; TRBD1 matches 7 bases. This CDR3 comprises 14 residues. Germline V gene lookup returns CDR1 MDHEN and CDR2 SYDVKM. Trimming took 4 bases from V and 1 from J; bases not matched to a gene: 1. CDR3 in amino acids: CASSWGQSNQPQHF. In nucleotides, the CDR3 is TGTGCCAGCAGTTGGGGACAGAGCAATCAGCCCCAGCATTTT.

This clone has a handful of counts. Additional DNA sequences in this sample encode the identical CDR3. CDR3 sequence reads: CSARQQETQYF. The CDR3 nucleotides read TGCAGTGCTAGGCAGCAAGAGACCCAGTACTTC. This sequence joins TRBV20-1 and TRBJ2-5; D unclear. Trimming left V 3 bases short and J 2 bases short, with 4 bases between. Germline V gene lookup returns CDR1 DFQATT and CDR2 SNEGSKA (reference sequence). This CDR3 is 11 amino acids long.

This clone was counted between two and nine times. The CDR3 DNA follows: TGTGCCAGCAGCCTCCCTGGGGCGGGATCCTCCTACAATGAGCAGTTCTTC. Protein: CASSLPGAGSSYNEQFF. The chain combines TRBV11-1 with TRBJ2-1; possible D gene TRBD2, 6 bases. CDR1 is SGHAT and CDR2 is FQDESV in the germline V gene (reference sequence). With 5 bases removed from V and 0 bases from J, the gap between germline ends came to 17 bases. This CDR3 contains 17 residues.

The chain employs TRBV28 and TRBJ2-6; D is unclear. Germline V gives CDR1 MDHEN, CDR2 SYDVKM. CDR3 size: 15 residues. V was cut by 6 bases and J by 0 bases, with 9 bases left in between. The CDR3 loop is CASSTGGSGANVLTF. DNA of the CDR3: TGTGCCAGCAGCACGGGTGGCTCTGGGGCCAACGTCCTGACTTTC.

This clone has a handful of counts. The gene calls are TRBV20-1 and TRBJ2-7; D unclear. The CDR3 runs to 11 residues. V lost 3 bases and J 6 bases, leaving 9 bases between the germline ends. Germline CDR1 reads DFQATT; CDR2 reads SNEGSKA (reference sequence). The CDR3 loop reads CSASTLSEQYF. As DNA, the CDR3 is TGCAGTGCTAGTACTCTGAGCGAGCAGTACTTC.

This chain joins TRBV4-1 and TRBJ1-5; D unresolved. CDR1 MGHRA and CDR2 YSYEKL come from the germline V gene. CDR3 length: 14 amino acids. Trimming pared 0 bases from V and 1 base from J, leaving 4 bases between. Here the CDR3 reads CASSQDRSNQPQHF. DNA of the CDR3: TGCGCCAGCAGCCAAGACAGAAGCAATCAGCCCCAGCATTTT.

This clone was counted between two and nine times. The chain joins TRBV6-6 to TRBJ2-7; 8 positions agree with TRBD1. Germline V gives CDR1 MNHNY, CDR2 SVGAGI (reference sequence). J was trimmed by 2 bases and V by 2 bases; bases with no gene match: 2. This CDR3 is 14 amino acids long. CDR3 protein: CASSYMDRAYEQYF. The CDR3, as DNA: TGTGCCAGCAGTTACATGGACAGGGCCTACGAGCAGTACTTC.

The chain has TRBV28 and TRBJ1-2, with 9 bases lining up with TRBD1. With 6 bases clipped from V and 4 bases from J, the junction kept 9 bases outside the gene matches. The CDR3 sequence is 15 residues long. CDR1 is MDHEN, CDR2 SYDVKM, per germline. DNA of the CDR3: TGTGCCAGCAGCCTCCGGGACAGGGTATTCTATGGCTACACCTTC. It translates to CASSLRDRVFYGYTF.